Each of the 28 T cell receptor beta chains below was sequenced from the same sample in a study of glioma-infiltrating T cells after dendritic cell vaccination. This sample's time point: after dendritic cell vaccination, including at tumor progression/relapse. The protocol was immunoSEQ multiplex PCR, while the TCRdb copy is restricted to in-frame clones and leaves out a portion. The sample records around 60,000 clones, around nine tenths being singletons. Material: blood, obtained after dendritic cell vaccination. These receptors were taken from a human donor with glioblastoma.

This chain connects TRBV30 to TRBJ2-5; 7 nucleotides match TRBD1. Germline values: CDR1 GTSNPN, CDR2 SVGIG (reference sequence). V was clipped by 2 bases and J by 2 bases; unmatched bases: 2. CDR3 length: 13 amino acids. For the CDR3, the DNA is TGTGCCTGGAGTCTGGGACAGCAAGAGACCCAGTACTTC. Translating gives CAWSLGQQETQYF.

The chain joins TRBV10-3 to TRBJ1-1; D gene ambiguous. The CDR3 runs 13 residues. In germline, CDR1 is ENHRY, CDR2 SYGVKD. V was clipped by 7 bases and J by 2 bases, with 11 bases between them. CDR3 DNA sequence: TGTGCCATCATGCCACAGCCTAACACTGAAGCTTTCTTT. It codes for CAIMPQPNTEAFF.

The chain couples TRBV18 to TRBJ2-7; 11 bases agree with TRBD1. The V gene end was trimmed by 5 bases and the J gene end by 3 bases; junction bases not matched to a gene: 3. This CDR3 region has 14 residues. CDR1 is KGHSH and CDR2 is LQKENI in the germline V gene. This chain's CDR3 is CASSAGTGGYEQYF. Here the CDR3 DNA reads TGTGCCAGCTCAGCCGGGACAGGGGGCTACGAGCAGTACTTC.

The V call is TRBV5-6, the J call TRBJ2-5; 7 nucleotides match TRBD1. Trimming at V came to 1 base and at J to 5 bases, leaving 8 bases not matched to a gene. This CDR3 has 15 residues. Germline V gene lookup returns CDR1 SGHDT and CDR2 YYEEEE. The CDR3 DNA is TGTGCCAGCAGCTTGCAGGGAAGGGGGCCTGAGACCCAGTACTTC. It codes for CASSLQGRGPETQYF.

The chain couples TRBV4-2 to TRBJ2-5, with a tentative D call TRBD1 (6 bases). This CDR3 comprises 15 residues. V lost 1 base and J lost 6, with 15 bases in between. The germline V gene encodes CDR1 LGHNA and CDR2 YNFKEQ. DNA of the CDR3: TGTGCCAGCAGCCAAGGTAGGGGCAGGGGACAGACCCAGTACTTC. This sequence encodes CASSQGRGRGQTQYF.

The chain joins TRBV21-1 to TRBJ2-7; no check of the table's D call, TRBD2, against the DNA was made. TRBV21-1 is deemed a pseudogene. CDR3 length: 15 residues. Here the CDR3 DNA reads TGTGCCAGCAGCAAAGGGGGAGTGGCTAGAGGCGAGCAGTACTTC. This codes for CASSKGGVARGEQYF.

The chain employs TRBV7-9 and TRBJ1-2; D not certain. The CDR3 runs to 12 residues. Germline CDR1 is SEHNR and CDR2 is FQNEAQ (reference sequence). Trimming left V 1 base short and J 7 bases short, with 7 bases between. CDR3 coding DNA: TGTGCCAGCAGCTTAGGCGATTTTGGCTACACCTTC. Translated: CASSLGDFGYTF.

The chain has TRBV7-2 and TRBJ1-2, with 8 bases matching TRBD1. The CDR3 totals 13 residues. Trimming removed 6 bases from V and 6 bases from J; junction bases left unmatched: 6. Germline lookup yields CDR1 SGHTA and CDR2 FQGNSA. Here the CDR3 DNA reads TGTGCCAGCAGGATGGGACAGGCAGATGGCTACACCTTC. Amino acids: CASRMGQADGYTF.

V gene TRBV4-3 combines with J gene TRBJ2-7; maybe TRBD2 (6 bases). Per germline, CDR1 LGHNA and CDR2 YSLEER. V was clipped by 4 bases and J by 0 bases, with 16 bases between them. This CDR3 contains 16 residues. The CDR3 loop reads CASSLEGGASSYEQYF. The CDR3, as DNA: TGCGCCAGCAGCCTCGAGGGAGGCGCCAGCTCCTACGAGCAGTACTTC.

The genes are TRBV18 and TRBJ2-2, with 9 bases identical to TRBD1. The CDR3 spans 15 residues. V gave up 4 bases and J gave up 3 bases; unmatched junction bases: 3. Germline V gene sequence: CDR1 KGHSH, CDR2 LQKENI. The DNA of the CDR3 is TGTGCCAGCTCACTGGGACAGGGAGACACCGGGGAGCTGTTTTTT. It specifies CASSLGQGDTGELFF.

The chain links TRBV6-1 to TRBJ2-7; 10 bases align to TRBD1. The J segment lost 2 bases and the V segment lost 5 bases, leaving 6 bases of the junction unmatched. CDR3 size: 15 residues. CDR1 is MNHNS, CDR2 SASEGT, per germline. The CDR3 is CASSSPGQGTYEQYF. The CDR3 coding sequence is TGTGCCAGCAGTTCTCCGGGACAGGGGACCTACGAGCAGTACTTC.

Points on this clone: Germline is not matched at one junction end, which may reflect a read error. V and J are TRBV2 and TRBJ2-5; 14 bases are a match to TRBD2. This CDR3 region has 15 residues. The germline gives CDR1 SNHLY, CDR2 FYNNEI. The CDR3 sequence: CASRGTSGGQGTQYF. CDR3 in DNA: TGTGCCAGCAGGGGGACTAGCGGGGGACAAGGGACCCAGTACTTC.

The chain employs TRBV7-2 and TRBJ1-5, with 8 bases matching TRBD1. The length of the CDR3 is 13 residues. Per the germline V gene, CDR1 is SGHTA and CDR2 is FQGNSA. After removal of 5 bases from V and 6 bases from J, the junction contained 3 bases not matched to a gene. The CDR3 sequence: CASSEDRVQPQHF. The DNA of the CDR3 is TGTGCCAGCAGCGAGGACAGGGTTCAGCCCCAGCATTTT.

The chain joins TRBV10-3 to TRBJ2-3; 11 nucleotides align to TRBD1. The CDR3 loop spans 15 amino acids. Per the germline V gene, CDR1 is ENHRY and CDR2 is SYGVKD. Losses at the gene ends were 11 bases for V and 5 bases for J; bases not matched to a gene: 12. CDR3 residues: CALKPDRGPEDTQYF. The CDR3 nucleotides are TGTGCCTTGAAGCCGGACAGGGGGCCTGAAGATACGCAGTATTTT.

This chain joins TRBV19 and TRBJ2-2; 9 positions match TRBD1. The CDR3 is made up of 15 amino acids. V trimming: 8 bases; J trimming: 2 bases; junction bases outside the gene matches: 6. Looked up from germline, CDR1 is LNHDA and CDR2 is SQIVND (reference sequence). The CDR3 is CASRVGQGNTGELFF. In DNA, the CDR3 is TGTGCCAGTCGTGTGGGACAGGGCAACACCGGGGAGCTGTTTTTT.

The V and J genes are TRBV30 and TRBJ1-1, with D maybe TRBD1 (6 bases). Germline CDR1 GTSNPN, CDR2 SVGIG (reference sequence). The length of the CDR3 is 12 residues. Between the trimmed V and J ends, which lost 8 bases and 8 bases, there was a span of 18 bases. The CDR3 protein is CARRGGWGEAFF. In DNA form, the CDR3 reads TGTGCCCGGCGAGGGGGTTGGGGGGAAGCTTTCTTT.

V is TRBV29-1 and J is TRBJ1-3, with 8 bases identical to TRBD1. J gave up 4 bases and V 0 bases, and 5 bases lay outside the gene matches. The CDR3 spans 15 residues. Germline CDR1 SQVTM, CDR2 ANQGSEA. CDR3 amino acids: CSVEDPGTGGNTIYF. The CDR3 DNA is TGCAGCGTTGAAGATCCCGGGACAGGCGGAAACACCATATATTTT.

The V call is TRBV11-3, the J call TRBJ2-7, with 7 bases matching TRBD1. V was clipped by 5 bases and J by 5 bases; unmatched bases: 6. The germline gives CDR1 SGHNT, CDR2 YENEEA. This CDR3 contains 13 residues. DNA of the CDR3: TGTGCCAGCAGCCTCGGGACAGTCAACGAGCAGTACTTC. Translated, it gives CASSLGTVNEQYF.

This clone was counted a few times. This chain connects TRBV5-1 to TRBJ1-3, with D possibly being TRBD1 (5 bases). V lost 4 bases and J 0 bases, leaving 11 bases between the germline ends. CDR1 and CDR2 (germline): SGHRS, YFSETQ. This CDR3 comprises 15 residues. The CDR3 nucleotides read TGCGCCAGCAGCGCCGACAGCCACTCTGGAAACACCATATATTTT. This gives the protein CASSADSHSGNTIYF. Based on the CDR3 plus reference TRBV5-1 and TRBJ1-3, the full variable domain is KAGVTQTPRYLIKTRGQQVTLSCSPISGHRSVSWYQQTPGQGLQFLFEYFSETQRNKGNFPGRFSGRQFSNSRSEMNVSTLELGDSALYLCASSADSHSGNTIYFGEGSWLTVV.

This chain connects TRBV19 to TRBJ2-7, with 8 positions matching TRBD1. This CDR3 comprises 13 residues. Per germline, CDR1 LNHDA and CDR2 SQIVND (reference sequence). Unmatched junction bases numbered 6, after V lost 7 bases and J lost 4 bases. The CDR3 DNA is TGTGCCAGTAATAAACAGGGGGGATACGAGCAGTACTTC. This codes for CASNKQGGYEQYF.

V gene TRBV4-1 combines with J gene TRBJ1-5; TRBD1 might be the D (5 bases). Between the trimmed V and J ends, which lost 0 bases and 7 bases, there was a span of 16 bases. Germline V lookup: CDR1 MGHRA, CDR2 YSYEKL. CDR3 length equals 16 residues. The CDR3 sequence is CASSQEERQGRQPQHF. The CDR3 nucleotides read TGCGCCAGCAGCCAAGAAGAGAGGCAGGGTCGCCAGCCCCAGCATTTT.

This chain uses TRBV30 with TRBJ2-5; D gene unclear. V was cut by 4 bases and J by 2 bases, with 11 bases left in between. Per germline, CDR1 GTSNPN and CDR2 SVGIG (reference sequence). The CDR3 loop spans 13 amino acids. The CDR3: CAWNPGLQETQYF. The CDR3 coding sequence is TGTGCCTGGAATCCCGGTCTGCAAGAGACCCAGTACTTC.

A remark on this clone: One end of the junction fails to match germline, which may point to a read error. Other DNA sequences of this sample code for an identical CDR3. The DNA of the CDR3 is TGTGCCAGCAGCTCAGGTGGAGGGGGCATCTCCTATAATTCCCCCCTCCACTTT. This gives the protein CASSSGGGGISYNSPLHF. V usage is TRBV7-8 and J usage is TRBJ1-6; 7 positions match TRBD1. This CDR3 has 18 residues. The germline gives CDR1 SGHVS, CDR2 FQNEAQ.

This chain links TRBV4-2 with TRBJ2-7, with D possibly being TRBD1 (5 bases). CDR1 and CDR2 from the germline V gene are LGHNA and YNFKEQ. CDR3 size: 15 residues. The V end lost 0 bases, the J end lost 2 bases, and 11 bases lay between the germline ends. The CDR3 DNA reads TGTGCCAGCAGCCAAGATTATCGACAGACCTACGAGCAGTACTTC. Amino acids: CASSQDYRQTYEQYF.

The chain joins TRBV14 to TRBJ1-2; no clear D. Deletions cut 4 bases from V and 1 base from J, with 10 bases between. CDR1 is SGHDN, CDR2 FVKESK, per germline. The CDR3 has 14 amino acids. CDR3 in amino acids: CASSRRENNYGYTF. DNA for the CDR3: TGTGCCAGCAGCCGTCGGGAAAATAACTATGGCTACACCTTC.

This chain connects TRBV30 to TRBJ1-5; 11 bases agree with TRBD1. Looked up from germline, CDR1 is GTSNPN and CDR2 is SVGIG (reference sequence). V lost 3 bases and J lost 9; bases outside the gene matches: 10. This CDR3 spans 15 amino acids. The CDR3, as DNA: TGTGCCTGGAGCCCTTCGGGGACAGGGGGTCGGCCCCAGCATTTT. This translates into CAWSPSGTGGRPQHF. Looking up the rest from reference TRBV30 and TRBJ1-5 gives the full variable domain: SQTIHQWPATLVQPVGSPLSLECTVEGTSNPNLYWYRQAAGRGLQLLFYSVGIGQISSEVPQNLSASRPQDRQFILSSKKLLLSDSGFYLCAWSPSGTGGRPQHFGDGTRLSIL.

On this clone: At the DNA level, this CDR3 is encoded by other sequences in the same sample as well. This chain connects TRBV5-1 to TRBJ1-2; 8 bases are shared with TRBD1. CDR3 length: 13 amino acids. Germline V lookup: CDR1 SGHRS, CDR2 YFSETQ. After removal of 4 bases from V and 3 bases from J, the junction contained 2 bases not matched to a gene. CDR3 in amino acids: CASSLDRDYGYTF. The CDR3 DNA reads TGCGCCAGCAGCCTGGACAGGGACTATGGCTACACCTTC.

This clone occurred a few times. The gene calls are TRBV7-3 and TRBJ1-1; 8 nucleotides match TRBD1. V shed 5 bases and J 4 bases; nucleotides not matched to a gene: 9. Germline values: CDR1 SGHTA, CDR2 FQGTGA. The CDR3 contains 15 residues. CDR3 sequence (DNA): TGTGCCAGCAGCCCCTGGACAGGGCAGGGCACTGAAGCTTTCTTT. Protein: CASSPWTGQGTEAFF.